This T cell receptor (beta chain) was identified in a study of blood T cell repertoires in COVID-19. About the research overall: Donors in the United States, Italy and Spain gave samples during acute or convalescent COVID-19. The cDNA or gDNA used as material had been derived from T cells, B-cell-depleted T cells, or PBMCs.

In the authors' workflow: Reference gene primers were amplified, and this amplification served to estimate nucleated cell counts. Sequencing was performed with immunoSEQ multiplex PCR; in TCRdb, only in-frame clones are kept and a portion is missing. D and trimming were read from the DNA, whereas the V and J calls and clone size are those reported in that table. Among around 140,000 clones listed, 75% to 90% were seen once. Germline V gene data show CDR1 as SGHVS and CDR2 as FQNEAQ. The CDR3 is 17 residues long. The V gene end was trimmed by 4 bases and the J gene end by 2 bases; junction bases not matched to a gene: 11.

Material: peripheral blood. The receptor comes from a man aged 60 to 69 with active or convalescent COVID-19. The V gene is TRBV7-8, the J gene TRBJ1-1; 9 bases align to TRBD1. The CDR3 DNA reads TGTGCCAGCAGCTACACGTACAAGACAGGGGGTAACACTGAAGCTTTCTTT. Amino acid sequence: CASSYTYKTGGNTEAFF. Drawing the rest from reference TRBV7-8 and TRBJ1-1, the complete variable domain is GAGVSQSPRYKVAKRGQDVALRCDPISGHVSLFWYQQALGQGPEFLTYFQNEAQLDKSGLPSDRFFAERPEGSVSTLKIQRTQQEDSAVYLCASSYTYKTGGNTEAFFGQGTRLTVV.